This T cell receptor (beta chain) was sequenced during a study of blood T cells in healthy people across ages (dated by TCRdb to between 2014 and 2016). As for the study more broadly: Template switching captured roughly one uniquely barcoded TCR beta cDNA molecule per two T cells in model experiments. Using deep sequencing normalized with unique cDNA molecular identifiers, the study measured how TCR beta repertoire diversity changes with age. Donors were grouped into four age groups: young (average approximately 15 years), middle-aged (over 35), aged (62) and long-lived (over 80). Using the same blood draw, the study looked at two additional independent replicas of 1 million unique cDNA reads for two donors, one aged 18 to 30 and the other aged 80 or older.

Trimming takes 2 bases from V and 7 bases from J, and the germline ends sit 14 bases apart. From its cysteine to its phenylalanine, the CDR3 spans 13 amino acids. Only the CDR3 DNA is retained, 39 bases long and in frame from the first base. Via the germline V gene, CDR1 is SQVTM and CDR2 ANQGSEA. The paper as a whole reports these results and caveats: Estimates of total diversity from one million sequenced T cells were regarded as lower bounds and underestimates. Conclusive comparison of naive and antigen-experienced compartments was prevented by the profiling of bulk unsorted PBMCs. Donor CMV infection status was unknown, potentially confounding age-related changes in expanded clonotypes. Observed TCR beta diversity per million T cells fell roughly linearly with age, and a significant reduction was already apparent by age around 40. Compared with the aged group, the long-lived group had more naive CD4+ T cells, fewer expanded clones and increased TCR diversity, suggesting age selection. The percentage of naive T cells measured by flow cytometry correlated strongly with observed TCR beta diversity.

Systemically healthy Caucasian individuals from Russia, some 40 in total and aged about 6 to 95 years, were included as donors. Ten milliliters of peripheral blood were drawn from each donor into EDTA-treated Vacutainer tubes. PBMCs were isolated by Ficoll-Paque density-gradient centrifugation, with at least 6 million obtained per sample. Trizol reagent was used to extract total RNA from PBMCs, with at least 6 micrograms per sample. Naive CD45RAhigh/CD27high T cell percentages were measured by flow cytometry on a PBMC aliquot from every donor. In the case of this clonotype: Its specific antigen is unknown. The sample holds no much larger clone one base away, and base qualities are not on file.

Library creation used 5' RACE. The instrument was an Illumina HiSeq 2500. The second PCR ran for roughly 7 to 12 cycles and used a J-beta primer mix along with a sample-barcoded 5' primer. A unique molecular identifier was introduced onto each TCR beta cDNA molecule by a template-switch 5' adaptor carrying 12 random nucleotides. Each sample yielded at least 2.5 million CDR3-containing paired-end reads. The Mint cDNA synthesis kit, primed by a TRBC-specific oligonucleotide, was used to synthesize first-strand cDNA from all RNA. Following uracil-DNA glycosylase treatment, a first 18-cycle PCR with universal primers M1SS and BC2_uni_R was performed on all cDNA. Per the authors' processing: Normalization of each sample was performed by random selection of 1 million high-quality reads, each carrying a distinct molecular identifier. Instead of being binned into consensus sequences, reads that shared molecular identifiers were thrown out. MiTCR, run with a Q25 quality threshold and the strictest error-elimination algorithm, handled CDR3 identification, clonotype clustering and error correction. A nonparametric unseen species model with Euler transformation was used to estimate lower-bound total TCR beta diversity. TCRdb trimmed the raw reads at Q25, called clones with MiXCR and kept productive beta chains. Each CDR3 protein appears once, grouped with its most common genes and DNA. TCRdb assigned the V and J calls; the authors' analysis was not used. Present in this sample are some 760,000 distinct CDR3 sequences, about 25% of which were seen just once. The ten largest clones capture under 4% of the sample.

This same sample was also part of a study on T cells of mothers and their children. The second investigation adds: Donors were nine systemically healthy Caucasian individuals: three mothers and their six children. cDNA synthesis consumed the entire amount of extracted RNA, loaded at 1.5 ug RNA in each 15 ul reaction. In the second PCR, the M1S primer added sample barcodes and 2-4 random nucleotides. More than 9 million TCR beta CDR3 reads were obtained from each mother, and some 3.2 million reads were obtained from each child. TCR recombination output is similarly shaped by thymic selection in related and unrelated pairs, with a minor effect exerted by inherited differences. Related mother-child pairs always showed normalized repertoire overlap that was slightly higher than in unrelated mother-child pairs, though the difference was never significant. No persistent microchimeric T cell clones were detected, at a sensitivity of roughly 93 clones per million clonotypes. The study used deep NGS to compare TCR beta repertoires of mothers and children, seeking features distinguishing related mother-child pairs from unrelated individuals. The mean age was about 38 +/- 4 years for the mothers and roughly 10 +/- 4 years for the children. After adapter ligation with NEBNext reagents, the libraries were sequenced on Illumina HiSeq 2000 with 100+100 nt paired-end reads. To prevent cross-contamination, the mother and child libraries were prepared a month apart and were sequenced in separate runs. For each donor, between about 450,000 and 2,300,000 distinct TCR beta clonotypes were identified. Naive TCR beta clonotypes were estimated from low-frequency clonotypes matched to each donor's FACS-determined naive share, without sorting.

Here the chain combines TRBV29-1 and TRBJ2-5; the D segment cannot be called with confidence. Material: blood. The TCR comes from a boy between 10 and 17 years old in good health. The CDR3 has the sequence CSVEPAGGGTQYF. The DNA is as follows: TGCAGCGTTGAACCGGCAGGTGGCGGGACCCAGTACTTC.